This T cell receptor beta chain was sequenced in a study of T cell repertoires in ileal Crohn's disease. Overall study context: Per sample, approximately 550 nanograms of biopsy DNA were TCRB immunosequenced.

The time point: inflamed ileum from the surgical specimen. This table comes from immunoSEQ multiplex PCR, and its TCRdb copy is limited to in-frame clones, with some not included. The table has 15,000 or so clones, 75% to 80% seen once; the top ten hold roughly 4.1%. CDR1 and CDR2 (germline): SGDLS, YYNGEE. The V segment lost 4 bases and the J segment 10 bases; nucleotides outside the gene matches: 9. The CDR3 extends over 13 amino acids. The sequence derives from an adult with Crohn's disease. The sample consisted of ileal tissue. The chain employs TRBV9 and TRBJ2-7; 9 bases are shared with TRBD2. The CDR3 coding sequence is TGTGCCAGCAGCTCGCGGGAGGGCGGGAGCCAGTACTTC. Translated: CASSSREGGSQYF.